This TCR beta chain was captured in a study of T cells in Graves' hyperthyroidism and ophthalmopathy. Looking at the study overall: Blood from the periphery was taken at initial diagnosis, before any treatment. The study, taken as a whole, reports: It was a median approximately six months before onset that the model predicted ophthalmopathy.

V was shortened by 8 bases and J by 1 base, with 11 bases between the two germline ends. The germline V gene has CDR1 SNHLY and CDR2 FYNNEI. This CDR3 is built from 13 residues. This clonotype has ten or more counts. The target antigen is unknown. Ophthalmopathy patients had moderate-to-severe active disease, CAS ≥3, NOSPECS ≥4, and disease duration under 3 months. PBMCs came from more than 9.5 ml fresh peripheral blood. Authors of the study amplified TCR beta CDR3 regions from RNA transcripts. The HTBI set primed first-round TCR CDR3 RT-PCR. MiXCR, applied by TCRdb to the multiplex PCR reads, yields one record per CDR3 protein. This table has about 640,000 distinct CDR3 sequences, about 14% appearing once.

V gene TRBV2 combines with J gene TRBJ1-1; D gene uncertain. The receptor comes from a woman aged 45-65 years with Graves' ophthalmopathy. Sequencing was performed on blood. DNA of the CDR3: TGTGCCAGCGGACCGGACGGGAACACTGAAGCTTTCTTT. Its protein product is CASGPDGNTEAFF.